The rows below give T cell receptor beta chains drawn from one sample of a study of blood T cell repertoires in COVID-19. TCRdb's table, derived via immunoSEQ multiplex PCR, lists solely in-frame clones and lacks some. The data contain roughly 120,000 clones, around 85% of them singletons. The specimen sequenced was peripheral blood. These TCRs come from a man between 50 and 59 years old with acute or convalescent COVID-19. The conserved cysteine and the conserved F or W are not part of the CDR3 here.

V gene,J gene,CDR3 protein
TRBV21-1,TRBJ1-2,ARTELLGGYT
TRBV19,TRBJ1-1,ASSTQGLNTEAF
TRBV6-6,TRBJ1-1,ASTYPGGLNTEAF
TRBV6-6,TRBJ1-1,ASKGAATEAF
TRBV28,TRBJ2-1,ASSYTSVGDGEQF
TRBV11-2,TRBJ2-7,ASSLGTGIVDEQY
TRBV30,TRBJ1-2,AWSVGQGGYGYT
TRBV6-5,TRBJ1-1,ASSSFDLGLNTEAF
TRBV20-1,TRBJ2-1,SASGLDGEQF
TRBV11-3,TRBJ2-2,ASSLGQGNTGELF
TRBV7-3,TRBJ1-1,ASSLMRGNEAF
TRBV7-6,TRBJ2-2,ASSLEGGGTGELF
TRBV5-4,TRBJ2-1,ASSPPGERGTNEQF
TRBV20-1,TRBJ1-5,SASYSNQPQH
TRBV4-1,TRBJ1-4,ASSQDGRQGAQKLF
TRBV10-3,TRBJ2-3,AIRNQGSTDTQY
TRBV7-6,TRBJ2-3,ASSPAPRDREFADTQY
TRBV4-1,TRBJ2-7,ASSPSGQGTEQY
TRBV5-5,TRBJ2-7,ASSSPGTGMNEQY
TRBV13,TRBJ2-7,ASSPTGSGSYEQY
TRBV3-1/TRBV3-2,TRBJ2-7,ASSPLSVGSYEQY
TRBV7-6,TRBJ2-7,ASSFQGLSYEQY
TRBV18,TRBJ1-1,ASSPTGSNTEAF
TRBV7-9,TRBJ1-2,ASSPQDTDGYT
TRBV6-5,TRBJ1-2,ASSYPRGGPDYGYT
TRBV7-6,TRBJ2-7,ASSLALTDEQY
TRBV6-5,TRBJ1-5,ASRQVNNQPQH
TRBV5-1,TRBJ2-2,ASSLEPSRTGELF
TRBV29-1,TRBJ1-1,SVGGVNTEAF
TRBV14,TRBJ2-1,ASSQGILAGENDNEQF
TRBV2,TRBJ1-5,ASSERQSNQPQH
TRBV7-2,TRBJ2-7,ASSPDFSRQY
TRBV19,TRBJ1-5,ASSISARDNQPQH
TRBV21-1,TRBJ2-1,ASSKGGGRERSYNEQF
TRBV19,TRBJ2-2,ASSMSGEGTGELF
TRBV7-9,TRBJ2-1,ASSLAGLAGGNEQF
TRBV9,TRBJ2-7,ASSRRSLANSYEQY
TRBV5-4,TRBJ2-3,ASSLSLLAGGLGTQY
TRBV19,TRBJ2-5,ASSIEETQY
TRBV13,TRBJ1-1,ASSLEAYWTMNTEAF
TRBV28,TRBJ2-1,ASSPGGDRPYNEQF
TRBV4-1,TRBJ2-1,ASSLSRVGRETYNEQF
TRBV28,TRBJ2-5,ASRLLHQETQY
TRBV4-2,TRBJ2-1,ASSQDGTENNEQF
TRBV6-5,TRBJ2-7,ASRVAGGSTYEQY
TRBV11-2,TRBJ1-4,ASSLGTGDEKLF
TRBV9,TRBJ1-2,ASSVGGNLNYGYT